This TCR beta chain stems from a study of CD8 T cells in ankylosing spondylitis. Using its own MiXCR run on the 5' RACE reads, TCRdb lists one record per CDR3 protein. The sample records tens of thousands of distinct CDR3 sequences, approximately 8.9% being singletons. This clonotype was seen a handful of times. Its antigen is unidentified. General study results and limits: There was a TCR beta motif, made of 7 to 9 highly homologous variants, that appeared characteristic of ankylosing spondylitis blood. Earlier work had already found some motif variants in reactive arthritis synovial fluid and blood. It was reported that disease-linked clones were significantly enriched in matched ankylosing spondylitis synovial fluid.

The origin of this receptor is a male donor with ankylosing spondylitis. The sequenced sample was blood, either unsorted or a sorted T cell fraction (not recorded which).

The CDR3 DNA is TGTGCCAGCAGCTTAACGCCGGGGAACACTGAAGCTTTCTTT. Amino acid sequence: CASSLTPGNTEAFF. The rearrangement joins TRBV7-9 to TRBJ1-1, with unresolved D. V dropped 2 bases and J dropped 1 base, with 8 bases sitting between them. This CDR3 is built from 14 residues. The germline V gene has CDR1 SEHNR and CDR2 FQNEAQ (reference sequence).